Below are 4 T cell receptor beta chains sequenced from a single sample in a study of shared clonotypes between healthy human individuals. Sequencing was performed with immunoSEQ multiplex PCR; in TCRdb, only in-frame clones are kept and a portion is missing. Of over 1.4 million clones listed, approximately 96% are singletons. Sequencing was performed on naive CD4+ T cells sorted from blood. Subset of the sample: CD45RA+ positively selected. The receptors here all came from a man aged 30-40 years in good health.

The chain is built from TRBV20-1 and TRBJ1-2; D uncertain. This CDR3 has 10 amino acids. Trimming removed 6 bases from V and 8 bases from J, with 10 bases in between. The germline gives CDR1 DFQATT, CDR2 SNEGSKA (reference sequence). The CDR3 here is CSASRPGYTF. The CDR3 nucleotides read TGCAGTGCGTCTAGGCCGGGCTACACCTTC.

The CDR3 coding sequence is TGTGCCAGTAGTATGGCGGGAGCTAGGACAGATACGCAGTATTTT. It is translated as CASSMAGARTDTQYF. V and J are TRBV19 and TRBJ2-3; 7 bases are shared with TRBD2. The CDR3 totals 15 residues. V shed 3 bases, J shed 3 bases, and the junction held 6 bases outside the gene matches. CDR1 and CDR2 from the germline V gene are LNHDA and SQIVND (reference sequence).

This clone has a single count. This chain uses TRBV2 with TRBJ2-7; tentative D call: TRBD2 (5 bases). This CDR3 is 13 amino acids long. V was shortened by 4 bases and J by 7 bases, with 14 bases between the two germline ends. Germline V lookup: CDR1 SNHLY, CDR2 FYNNEI. The CDR3 sequence: CASSVVRDTEQYF. The CDR3 DNA reads as TGTGCCAGCAGTGTGGTCCGGGATACAGAGCAGTACTTC.

The sample holds a few counts of this clone. The chain recombines TRBV28 with TRBJ2-1, with 8 bases matching TRBD1. V shed 5 bases and J 12 bases; nucleotides not matched to a gene: 9. The CDR3 extends over 13 amino acids. The germline CDR1 and CDR2 sequences are MDHEN and SYDVKM. CDR3 region: CASSLGQGLGQFF. The CDR3 DNA sequence: TGTGCCAGCAGTCTAGGACAGGGTCTCGGGCAGTTCTTC. Full variable domain (remainder filled in from reference TRBV28 and TRBJ2-1): DVKVTQSSRYLVKRTGEKVFLECVQDMDHENMFWYRQDPGLGLRLIYFSYDVKMKEKGDIPEGYSVSREKKERFSLILESASTNQTSMYLCASSLGQGLGQFFGPGTRLTVL.